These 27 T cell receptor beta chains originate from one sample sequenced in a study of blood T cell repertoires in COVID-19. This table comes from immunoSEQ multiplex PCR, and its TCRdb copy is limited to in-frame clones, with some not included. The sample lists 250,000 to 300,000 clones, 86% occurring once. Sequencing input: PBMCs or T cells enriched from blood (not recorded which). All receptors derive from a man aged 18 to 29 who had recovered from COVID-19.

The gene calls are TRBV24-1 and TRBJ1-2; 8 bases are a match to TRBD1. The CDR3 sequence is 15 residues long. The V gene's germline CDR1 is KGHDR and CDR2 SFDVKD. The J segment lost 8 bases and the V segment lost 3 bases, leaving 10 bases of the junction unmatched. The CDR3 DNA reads TGTGCCACCAGTGATCCGAGGCAGGGGGCGGGAGGCTACACCTTC. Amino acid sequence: CATSDPRQGAGGYTF.

CDR3 DNA: TGTGCCAGCAGCACAAATGAGGATCAAGAGACCCAGTACTTC. It yields the protein CASSTNEDQETQYF. The chain recombines TRBV21-1 with TRBJ2-5; the DNA was not used to check the table's D call, TRBD2. TRBV21-1 is annotated as a pseudogene. The CDR3 extends over 14 amino acids.

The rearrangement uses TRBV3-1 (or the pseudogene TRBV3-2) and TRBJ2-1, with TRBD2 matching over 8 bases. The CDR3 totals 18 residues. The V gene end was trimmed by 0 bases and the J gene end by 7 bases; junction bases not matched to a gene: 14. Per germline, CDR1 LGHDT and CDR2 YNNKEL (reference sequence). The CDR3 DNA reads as TGTGCCAGCAGCCAAGACCAGGGCAAAGCGGGAGTTTTAAATGAGCAGTTCTTC. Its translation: CASSQDQGKAGVLNEQFF.

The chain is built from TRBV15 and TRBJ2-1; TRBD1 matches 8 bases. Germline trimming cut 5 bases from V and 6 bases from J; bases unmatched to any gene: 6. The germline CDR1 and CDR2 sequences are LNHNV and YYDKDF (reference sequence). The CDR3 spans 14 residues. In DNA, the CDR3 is TGTGCCACCAGCCTCCGACAGGGGCGCAATGAGCAGTTCTTC. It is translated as CATSLRQGRNEQFF.

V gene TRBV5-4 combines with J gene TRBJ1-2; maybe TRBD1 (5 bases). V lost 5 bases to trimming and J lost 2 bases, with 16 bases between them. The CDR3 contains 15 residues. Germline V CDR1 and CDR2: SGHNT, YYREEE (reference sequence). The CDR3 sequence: CASRTRGGRNYGYTF. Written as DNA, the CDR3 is TGTGCCAGCAGGACTCGCGGGGGAAGGAACTATGGCTACACCTTC.

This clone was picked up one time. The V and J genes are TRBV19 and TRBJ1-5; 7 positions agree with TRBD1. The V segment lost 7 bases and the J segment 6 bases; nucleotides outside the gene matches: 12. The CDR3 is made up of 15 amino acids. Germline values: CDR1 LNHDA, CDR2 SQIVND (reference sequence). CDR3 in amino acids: CASKSTGLLSQPQHF. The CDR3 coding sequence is TGTGCCAGTAAGTCGACAGGGTTGTTGAGTCAGCCCCAGCATTTT.

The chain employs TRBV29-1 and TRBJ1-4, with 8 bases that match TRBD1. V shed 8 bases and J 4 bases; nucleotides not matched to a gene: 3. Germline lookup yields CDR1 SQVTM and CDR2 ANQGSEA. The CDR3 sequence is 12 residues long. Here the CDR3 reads CSTTGDNEKLFF. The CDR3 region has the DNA TGCAGCACGACAGGGGATAATGAAAAACTGTTTTTT.

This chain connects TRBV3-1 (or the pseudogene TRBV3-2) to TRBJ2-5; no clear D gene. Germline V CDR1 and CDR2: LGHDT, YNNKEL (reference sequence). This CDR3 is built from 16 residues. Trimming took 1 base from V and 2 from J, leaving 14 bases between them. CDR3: CASSQGRGEHQETQYF. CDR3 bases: TGTGCCAGCAGCCAAGGACGCGGAGAGCATCAAGAGACCCAGTACTTC.

The CDR3 protein is CASSQNRGDTGELFF. The CDR3 coding sequence is TGTGCCAGCTCACAGAACAGGGGAGACACCGGGGAGCTGTTTTTT. This rearrangement joins TRBV18 to TRBJ2-2; TRBD1 aligns across 7 bases. The V and J ends lost 4 bases and 3 bases, in that order; junction bases with no gene match: 5. In germline, CDR1 is KGHSH, CDR2 LQKENI. The CDR3 has 15 amino acids.

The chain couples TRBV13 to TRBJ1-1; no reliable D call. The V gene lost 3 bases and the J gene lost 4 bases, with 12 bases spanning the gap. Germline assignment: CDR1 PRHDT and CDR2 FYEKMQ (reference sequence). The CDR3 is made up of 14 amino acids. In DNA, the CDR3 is TGTGCCAGCAGCTTTGGCCGGGGAGGCACTGAAGCTTTCTTT. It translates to CASSFGRGGTEAFF.

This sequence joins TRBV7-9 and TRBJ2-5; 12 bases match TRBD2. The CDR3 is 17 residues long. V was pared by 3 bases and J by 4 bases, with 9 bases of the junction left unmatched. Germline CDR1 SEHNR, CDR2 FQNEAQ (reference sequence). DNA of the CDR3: TGTGCCAGCAGCTTGGGACTAGCGGGCCTTGGGGGAGAGACCCAGTACTTC. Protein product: CASSLGLAGLGGETQYF.

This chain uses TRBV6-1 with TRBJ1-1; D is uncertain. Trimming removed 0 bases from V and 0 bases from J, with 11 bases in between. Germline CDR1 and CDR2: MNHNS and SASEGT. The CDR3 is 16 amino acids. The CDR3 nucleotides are TGTGCCAGCAGTGAAGCGGGCGGGAAAGTGAACACTGAAGCTTTCTTT. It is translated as CASSEAGGKVNTEAFF.

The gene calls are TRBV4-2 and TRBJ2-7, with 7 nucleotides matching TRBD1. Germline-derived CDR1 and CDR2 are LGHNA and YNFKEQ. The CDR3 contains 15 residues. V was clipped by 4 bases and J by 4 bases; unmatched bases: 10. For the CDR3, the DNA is TGTGCCAGCAGCCCGTCCAGGGGGACGGGGTACGAGCAGTACTTC. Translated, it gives CASSPSRGTGYEQYF.

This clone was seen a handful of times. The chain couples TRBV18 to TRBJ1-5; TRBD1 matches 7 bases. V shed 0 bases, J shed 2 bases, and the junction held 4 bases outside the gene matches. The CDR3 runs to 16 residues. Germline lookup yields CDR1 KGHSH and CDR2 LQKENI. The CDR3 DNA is TGTGCCAGCTCACCACCTACAACAGGGGGCAATCAGCCCCAGCATTTT. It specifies CASSPPTTGGNQPQHF.

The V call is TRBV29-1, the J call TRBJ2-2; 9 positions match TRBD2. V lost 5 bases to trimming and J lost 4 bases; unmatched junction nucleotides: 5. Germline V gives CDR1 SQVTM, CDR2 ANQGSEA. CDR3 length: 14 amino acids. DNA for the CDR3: TGCAGCGTTCGACTAGCGGACCTCACCGGGGAGCTGTTTTTT. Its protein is CSVRLADLTGELFF.

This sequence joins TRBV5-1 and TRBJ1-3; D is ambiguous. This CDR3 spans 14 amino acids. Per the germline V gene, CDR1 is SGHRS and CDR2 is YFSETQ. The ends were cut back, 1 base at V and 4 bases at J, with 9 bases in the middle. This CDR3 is CASSLRGLGNTIYF. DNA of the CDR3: TGCGCCAGCAGCTTGAGAGGGTTGGGAAACACCATATATTTT. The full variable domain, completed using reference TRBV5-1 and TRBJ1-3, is KAGVTQTPRYLIKTRGQQVTLSCSPISGHRSVSWYQQTPGQGLQFLFEYFSETQRNKGNFPGRFSGRQFSNSRSEMNVSTLELGDSALYLCASSLRGLGNTIYFGEGSWLTVV.

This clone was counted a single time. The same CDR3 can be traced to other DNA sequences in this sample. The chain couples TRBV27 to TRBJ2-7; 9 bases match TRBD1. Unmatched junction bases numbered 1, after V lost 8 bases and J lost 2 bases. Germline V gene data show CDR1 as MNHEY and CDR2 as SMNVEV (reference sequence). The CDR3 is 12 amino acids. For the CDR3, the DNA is TGTGCCAGCCGGACAGGGGCCTACGAGCAGTACTTC. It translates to CASRTGAYEQYF.

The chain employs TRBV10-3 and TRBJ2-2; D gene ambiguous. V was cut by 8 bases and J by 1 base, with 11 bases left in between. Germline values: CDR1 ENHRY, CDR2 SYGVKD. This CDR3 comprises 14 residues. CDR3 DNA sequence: TGTGCCATCCCCGTAGGAGTGAACACCGGGGAGCTGTTTTTT. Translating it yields CAIPVGVNTGELFF.

The CDR3 protein is CASSYSLGNTIYF. CDR3 coding DNA: TGTGCCAGCAGTTACTCCCTCGGAAACACCATATATTTT. This sequence joins TRBV6-5 and TRBJ1-3; D unclear. There are 13 residues in the CDR3. Germline V gives CDR1 MNHEY, CDR2 SVGAGI. V lost 0 bases and J 4 bases, leaving 4 bases between the germline ends.

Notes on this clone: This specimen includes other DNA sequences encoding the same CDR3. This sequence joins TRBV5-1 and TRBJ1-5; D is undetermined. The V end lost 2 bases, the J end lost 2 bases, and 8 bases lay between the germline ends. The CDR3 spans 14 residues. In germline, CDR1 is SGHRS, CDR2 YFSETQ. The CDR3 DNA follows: TGCGCCAGCAGCTTTGCGGGAGGCAATCAGCCCCAGCATTTT. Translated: CASSFAGGNQPQHF.

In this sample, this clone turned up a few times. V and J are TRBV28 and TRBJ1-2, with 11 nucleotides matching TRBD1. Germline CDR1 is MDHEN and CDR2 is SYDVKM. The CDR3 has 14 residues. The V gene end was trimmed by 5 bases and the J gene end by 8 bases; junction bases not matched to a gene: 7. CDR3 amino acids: CASSLGGQGGGYTF. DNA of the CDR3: TGTGCCAGCAGTCTCGGGGGACAGGGGGGCGGCTACACCTTC.

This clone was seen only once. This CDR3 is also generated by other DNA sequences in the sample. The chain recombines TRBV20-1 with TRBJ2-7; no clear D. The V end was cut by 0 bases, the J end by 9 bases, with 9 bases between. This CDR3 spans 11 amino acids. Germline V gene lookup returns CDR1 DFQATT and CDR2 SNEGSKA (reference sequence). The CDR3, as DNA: TGCAGTGCTAGAGATGGGCGTGGGCAGTACTTC. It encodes CSARDGRGQYF.

CDR3 sequence (DNA): TGTGCCAGCAGCCAAGAGGACAGGTACTATGGCTACACCTTC. It translates to CASSQEDRYYGYTF. The genes are TRBV3-1 (or the pseudogene TRBV3-2) and TRBJ1-2; 7 nucleotides line up with TRBD1. The V gene end was trimmed by 0 bases and the J gene end by 3 bases; junction bases not matched to a gene: 1. The CDR3 has 14 residues. Germline values: CDR1 LGHDT, CDR2 YNNKEL (reference sequence).

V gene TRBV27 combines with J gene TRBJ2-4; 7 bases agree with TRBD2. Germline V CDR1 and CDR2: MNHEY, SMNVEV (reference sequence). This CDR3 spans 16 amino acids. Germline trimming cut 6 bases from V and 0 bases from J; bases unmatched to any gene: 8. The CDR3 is CASRGREGIAKNIQYF. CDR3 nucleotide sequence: TGTGCCAGCAGAGGCAGGGAGGGGATAGCCAAAAACATTCAGTACTTC.

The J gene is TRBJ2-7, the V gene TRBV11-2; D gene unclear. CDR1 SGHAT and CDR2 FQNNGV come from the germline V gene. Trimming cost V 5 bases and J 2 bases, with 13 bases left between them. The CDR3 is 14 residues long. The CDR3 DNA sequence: TGTGCCAGCAGCCACAGTCCCCACCCCTACGAGCAGTACTTC. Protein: CASSHSPHPYEQYF.

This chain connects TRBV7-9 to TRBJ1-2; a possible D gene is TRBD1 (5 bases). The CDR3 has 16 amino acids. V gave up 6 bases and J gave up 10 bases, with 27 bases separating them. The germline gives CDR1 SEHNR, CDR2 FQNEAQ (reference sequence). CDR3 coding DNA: TGTGCCAGCAGAGGAGGGACCAACATTGAGCCCGTATCCTACACCTTC. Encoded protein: CASRGGTNIEPVSYTF.

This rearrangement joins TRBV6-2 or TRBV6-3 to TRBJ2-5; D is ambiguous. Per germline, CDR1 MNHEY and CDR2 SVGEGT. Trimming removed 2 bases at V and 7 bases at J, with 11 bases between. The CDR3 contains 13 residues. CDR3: CASSYPPTGTQYF. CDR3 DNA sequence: TGTGCCAGCAGTTACCCCCCCACCGGGACCCAGTACTTC.